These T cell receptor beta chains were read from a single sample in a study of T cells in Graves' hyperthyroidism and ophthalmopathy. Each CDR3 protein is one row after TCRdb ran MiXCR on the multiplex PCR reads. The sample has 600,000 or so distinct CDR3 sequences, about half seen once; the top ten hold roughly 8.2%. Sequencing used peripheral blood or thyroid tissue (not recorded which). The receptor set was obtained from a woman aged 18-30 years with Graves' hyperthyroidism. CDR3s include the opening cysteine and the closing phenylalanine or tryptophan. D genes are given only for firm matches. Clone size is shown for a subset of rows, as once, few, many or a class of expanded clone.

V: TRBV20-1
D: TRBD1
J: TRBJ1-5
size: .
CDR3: CSARDRESQPQHF
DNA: TGCAGTGCCCGGGACAGGGAGAGTCAGCCCCAGCATTTT

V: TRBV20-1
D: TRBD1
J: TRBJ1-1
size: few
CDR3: CSARVGTETEAFF
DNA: TGCAGTGCTAGAGTTGGGACAGAAACTGAAGCTTTCTTT

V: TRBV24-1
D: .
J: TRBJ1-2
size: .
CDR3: CATSDQGNYGYTF
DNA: TGTGCCACCAGTGACCAGGGGAACTATGGCTACACCTTC

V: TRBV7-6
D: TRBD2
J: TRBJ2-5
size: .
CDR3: CASSLSRGDLGETQYF
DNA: TGTGCCAGCAGCTTATCTCGGGGGGATCTTGGAGAGACCCAGTACTTC

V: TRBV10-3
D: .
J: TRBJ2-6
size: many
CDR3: CAISGSKVSGANVLTF
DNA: TGTGCCATCAGTGGCTCCAAAGTCTCTGGGGCCAACGTCCTGACTTTC

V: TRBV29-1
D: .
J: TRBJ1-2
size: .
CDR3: CSVEDVGGGYTF
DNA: TGCAGCGTTGAAGATGTAGGGGGAGGCTACACCTTC

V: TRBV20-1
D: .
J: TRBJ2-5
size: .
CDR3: CSHRGHQETQYF
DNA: TGCAGTCATAGAGGGCACCAAGAGACCCAGTACTTC

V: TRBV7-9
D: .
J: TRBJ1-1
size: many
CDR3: CASSSERTPEAFF
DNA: TGTGCCAGCAGCTCGGAACGAACCCCTGAAGCTTTCTTT

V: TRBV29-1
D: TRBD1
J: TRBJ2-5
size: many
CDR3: CSVSRGRVETQYF
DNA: TGCAGCGTGAGCAGGGGGCGGGTGGAGACCCAGTACTTC

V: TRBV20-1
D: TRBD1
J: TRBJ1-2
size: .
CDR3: CSARETGGDYGYTF
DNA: TGCAGTGCTAGAGAAACAGGGGGTGACTATGGCTACACCTTC

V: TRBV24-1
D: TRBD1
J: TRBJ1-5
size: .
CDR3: CATSGRDRGHQPQHF
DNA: TGTGCCACCAGTGGCCGGGACAGGGGGCATCAGCCCCAGCATTTT

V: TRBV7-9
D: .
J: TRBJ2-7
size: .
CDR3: CASSTNVWGASPTEQYF
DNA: TGTGCCAGCAGTACCAACGTCTGGGGCGCCTCACCTACCGAGCAGTACTTC

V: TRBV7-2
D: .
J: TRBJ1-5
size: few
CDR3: CASSLDGKPQHF
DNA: TGTGCCAGCAGCTTAGACGGTAAGCCCCAGCATTTT

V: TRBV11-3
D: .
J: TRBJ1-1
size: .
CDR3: CASSARLTRGGVTEAFF
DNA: TGTGCCAGCAGCGCTCGCCTTACCCGGGGGGGGGTCACTGAAGCTTTCTTT

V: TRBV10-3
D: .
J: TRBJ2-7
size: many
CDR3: CASSARGRGDEQYF
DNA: TGTGCCAGCAGTGCAAGAGGCAGGGGCGACGAGCAGTACTTC

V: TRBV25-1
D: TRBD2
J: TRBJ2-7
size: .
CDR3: CASSRLAGESYEQYF
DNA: TGTGCCAGCTCACGGCTAGCGGGTGAATCCTACGAGCAGTACTTC

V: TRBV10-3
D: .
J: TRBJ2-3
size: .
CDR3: CATSDPTELGDTDTQYF
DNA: TGTGCCACCAGTGACCCGACTGAGTTGGGGGACACAGATACGCAGTATTTT

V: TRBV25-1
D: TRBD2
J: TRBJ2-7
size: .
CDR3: CASSEQGLATYEQYF
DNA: TGTGCCAGCAGTGAACAGGGACTAGCGACCTACGAGCAGTACTTC

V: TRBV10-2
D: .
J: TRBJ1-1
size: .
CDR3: CASVRLEAFF
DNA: TGCGCCAGCGTGCGACTAGAAGCTTTCTTT

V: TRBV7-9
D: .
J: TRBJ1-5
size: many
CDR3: CASSFRDGNQPQHF
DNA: TGTGCCAGCAGCTTCCGGGACGGCAATCAGCCCCAGCATTTT

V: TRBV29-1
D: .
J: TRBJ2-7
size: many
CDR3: CSVGVSYEQYF
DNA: TGCAGCGTGGGGGTATCCTACGAGCAGTACTTC

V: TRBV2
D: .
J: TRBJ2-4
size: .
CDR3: CASKTRQGGNIQYF
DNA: TGTGCCAGCAAAACACGGCAGGGGGGGAACATTCAGTACTTC

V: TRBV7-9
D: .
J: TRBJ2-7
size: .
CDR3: CASSPGTIYEQYF
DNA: TGTGCCAGCAGCCCCGGGACCATCTACGAGCAGTACTTC

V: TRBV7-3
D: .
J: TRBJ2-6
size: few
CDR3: CASSPTGANVLTF
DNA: TGTGCCAGCAGCCCGACAGGGGCCAACGTCCTGACTTTC

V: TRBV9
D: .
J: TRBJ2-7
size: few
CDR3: CASSVSWAREQYF
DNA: TGTGCCAGCAGCGTATCCTGGGCGAGGGAGCAGTACTTC

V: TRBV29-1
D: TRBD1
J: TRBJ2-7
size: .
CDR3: CSQFDRERSYEQYF
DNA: TGCAGCCAGTTCGACAGGGAACGTTCCTACGAGCAGTACTTC

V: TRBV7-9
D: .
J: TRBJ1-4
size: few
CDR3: CASSSTTPGRKLFF
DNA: TGTGCCAGCAGCTCTACGACCCCGGGAAGAAAACTGTTTTTT

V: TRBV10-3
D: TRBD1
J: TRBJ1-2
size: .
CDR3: CASNSGTGNYGYTF
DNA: TGTGCCAGCAACTCCGGGACAGGAAACTATGGCTACACCTTC

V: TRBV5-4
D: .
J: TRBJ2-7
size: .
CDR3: CASSLSGQQYF
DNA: TGTGCCAGCAGCTTGTCTGGACAGCAGTACTTC

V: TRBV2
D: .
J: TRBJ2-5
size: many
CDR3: CASKGVETQYF
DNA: TGTGCCAGCAAGGGGGTGGAGACCCAGTACTTC

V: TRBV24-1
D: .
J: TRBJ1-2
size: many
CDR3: CATSDYYGYTF
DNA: TGTGCCACCAGTGACTATTATGGCTACACCTTC

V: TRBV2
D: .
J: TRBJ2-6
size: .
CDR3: CASSEVGDGANVLTF
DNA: TGTGCCAGCAGTGAAGTGGGGGATGGGGCCAACGTCCTGACTTTC

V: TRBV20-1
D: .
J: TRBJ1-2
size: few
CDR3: CSAIMHSGTGNYGYTF
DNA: TGCAGTGCTATCATGCACTCCGGGACGGGGAACTATGGCTACACCTTC

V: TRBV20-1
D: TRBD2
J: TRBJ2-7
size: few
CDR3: CSVRSLADDYEQYF
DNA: TGCAGTGTAAGGAGCCTAGCGGATGACTACGAGCAGTACTTC

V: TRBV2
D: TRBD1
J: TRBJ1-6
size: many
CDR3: CANGQGTYNSPLHF
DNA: TGTGCCAACGGACAGGGCACCTATAATTCACCCCTCCACTTT

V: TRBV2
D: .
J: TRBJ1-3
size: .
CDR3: CARTGTRGNTIYF
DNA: TGTGCCCGCACCGGGACGCGAGGAAACACCATATATTTT

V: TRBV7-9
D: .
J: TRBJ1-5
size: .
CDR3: CARSPTGSNQPQHF
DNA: TGTGCCCGCAGCCCCACTGGAAGCAATCAGCCCCAGCATTTT

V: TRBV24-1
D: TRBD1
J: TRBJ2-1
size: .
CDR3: CATSDLGTGIYEQFF
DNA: TGTGCCACCAGTGATTTGGGGACAGGGATCTATGAGCAGTTCTTC

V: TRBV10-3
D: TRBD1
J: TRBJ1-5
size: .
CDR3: CAISSPGQGAGQPQHF
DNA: TGTGCCATCAGTTCCCCGGGGCAGGGGGCAGGGCAGCCCCAGCATTTT

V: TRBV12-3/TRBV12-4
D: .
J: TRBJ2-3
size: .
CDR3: CASSGTYPTDTQYF
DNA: TGTGCCAGCAGCGGGACTTACCCCACAGATACGCAGTATTTT

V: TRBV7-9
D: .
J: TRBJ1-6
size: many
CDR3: CASSLATAQFPPLHF
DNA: TGTGCCAGCAGCTTAGCAACGGCACAGTTTCCACCCCTCCACTTT

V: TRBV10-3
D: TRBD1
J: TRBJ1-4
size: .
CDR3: CAISVDRGNTEKLFF
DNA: TGTGCCATCAGTGTGGACAGGGGGAACACTGAAAAACTGTTTTTT

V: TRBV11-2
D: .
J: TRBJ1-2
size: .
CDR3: CASSLVTGAFTVGYTF
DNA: TGTGCCAGCAGCTTAGTCACGGGGGCGTTTACCGTGGGCTACACCTTC

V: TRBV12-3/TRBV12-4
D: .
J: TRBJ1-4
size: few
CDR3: CASSPEWREKLFF
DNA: TGTGCCAGCAGTCCAGAATGGAGGGAAAAACTGTTTTTT

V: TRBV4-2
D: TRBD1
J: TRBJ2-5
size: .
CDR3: CVSSLQGAGWETQYF
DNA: TGTGTCAGCAGCCTTCAGGGGGCGGGATGGGAGACCCAGTACTTC

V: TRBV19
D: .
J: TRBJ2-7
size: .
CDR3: CATADSISYEQYF
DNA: TGTGCCACTGCTGATAGCATCTCCTACGAGCAGTACTTC

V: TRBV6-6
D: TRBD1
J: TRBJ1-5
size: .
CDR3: CASSYSSTGQGWHF
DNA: TGTGCCAGCAGTTACTCGTCCACCGGACAGGGCTGGCATTTT

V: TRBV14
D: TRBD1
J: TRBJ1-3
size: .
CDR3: CASSQGQDNTIYF
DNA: TGTGCCAGCAGCCAGGGACAGGATAACACCATATATTTT

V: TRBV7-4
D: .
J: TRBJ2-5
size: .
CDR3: CASSLVRDPRRGTQYF
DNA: TGTGCCAGCAGCTTAGTACGGGACCCCAGACGGGGGACCCAGTACTTC

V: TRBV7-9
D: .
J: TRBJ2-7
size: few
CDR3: CASSQEAVPSYEQYF
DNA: TGTGCCAGCAGCCAAGAAGCGGTGCCCTCCTACGAGCAGTACTTC

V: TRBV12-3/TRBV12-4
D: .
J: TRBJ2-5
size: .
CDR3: CASRDFQETQYF
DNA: TGTGCCAGCAGGGACTTCCAAGAGACCCAGTACTTC

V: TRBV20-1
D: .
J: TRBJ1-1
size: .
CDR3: CSAPLLDSNTEAFF
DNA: TGCAGTGCACCCCTCCTTGACAGCAACACTGAAGCTTTCTTT

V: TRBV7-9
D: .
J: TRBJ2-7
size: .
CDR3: CASSIGSGRVSYEQYF
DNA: TGTGCCAGTAGTATAGGGTCAGGGCGAGTCTCCTACGAGCAGTACTTC

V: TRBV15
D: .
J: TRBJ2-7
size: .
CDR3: CASSSRVHEQYF
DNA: TGTGCCAGCAGCAGCAGGGTGCACGAGCAGTACTTC

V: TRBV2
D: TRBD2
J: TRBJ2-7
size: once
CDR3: CARGTSGRSWEQYF
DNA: TGTGCCCGGGGGACTAGCGGCCGTAGCTGGGAGCAGTACTTC

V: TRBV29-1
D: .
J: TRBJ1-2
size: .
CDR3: CSAPDNGPYGYTF
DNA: TGCAGCGCCCCGGACAATGGGCCCTATGGCTACACCTTC

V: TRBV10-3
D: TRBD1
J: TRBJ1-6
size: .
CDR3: CAISLGTGANNSPLHF
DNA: TGTGCCATCAGCTTGGGAACAGGGGCTAATAATTCACCCCTCCACTTT

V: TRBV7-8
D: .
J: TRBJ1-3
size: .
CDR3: CASSPAVVFAGNTIYF
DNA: TGTGCCAGCAGCCCCGCCGTAGTTTTCGCCGGGAACACCATATATTTT

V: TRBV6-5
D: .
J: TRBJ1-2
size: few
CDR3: CASSYGVKENYGYTF
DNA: TGTGCCAGCAGTTACGGGGTTAAGGAAAACTATGGCTACACCTTC

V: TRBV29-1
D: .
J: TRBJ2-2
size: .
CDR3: CSVDSEGLSNTGELFF
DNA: TGCAGCGTTGACTCTGAGGGACTCTCGAACACCGGGGAGCTGTTTTTT